The 15 T cell receptor beta chains in this list originate from one sample, sequenced in a study of T cell responses to AZD1222 COVID-19 vaccine. The method was immunoSEQ multiplex PCR; TCRdb's version includes in-frame clones alone and lacks a portion of them. The data show about 210,000 clones, with about 94% seen just once and over 1.5% held by the top ten. The sample consisted of peripheral blood, taken 28 days after the second dose of the MenACWY control vaccine. These TCRs come from an adult who received the MenACWY meningococcal vaccine as a control.

The J gene is TRBJ1-1, the V gene TRBV28; weak D call: TRBD1 (6 bases). Germline V gives CDR1 MDHEN, CDR2 SYDVKM. This CDR3 is built from 14 residues. Trimming removed 7 bases from V and 1 base from J, with 13 bases in between. DNA of the CDR3: TGTGCCAGCAACTTACAGGGCGGGAACACTGAAGCTTTCTTT. It yields the protein CASNLQGGNTEAFF.

Written as DNA, the CDR3 is TGCGCCAGCAGCCAAGATAACACCAGTGGCTACACCTTC. Its translation is CASSQDNTSGYTF. The chain uses TRBV4-3 and TRBJ1-2, with D unresolved. The CDR3 is made up of 13 amino acids. The V gene's germline CDR1 is LGHNA and CDR2 YSLEER. V dropped 0 bases and J dropped 7 bases, with 9 bases sitting between them.

This clone was seen a single time. Here the CDR3 reads CASSQTGTGGSQPQHF. Here the CDR3 DNA reads TGTGCCAGCTCACAGACCGGGACAGGGGGCAGTCAGCCCCAGCATTTT. The chain employs TRBV18 and TRBJ1-5, with TRBD1 matching over 12 bases. With 4 bases clipped from V and 6 bases from J, the junction kept 7 bases outside the gene matches. Germline assignment: CDR1 KGHSH and CDR2 LQKENI. The CDR3 runs 16 residues.

This rearrangement joins TRBV6-5 to TRBJ1-2; D uncertain. The CDR3 spans 13 residues. In germline, CDR1 is MNHEY, CDR2 SVGAGI. Trimming stripped 8 bases from V and 3 bases from J, with 13 bases between. The chain's CDR3 is CASRQTLDYGYTF. The CDR3 region has the DNA TGTGCCAGCCGCCAGACTCTAGACTATGGCTACACCTTC.

The chain combines TRBV6-2 or TRBV6-3 with TRBJ2-7; maybe TRBD2 (5 bases). The germline V gene encodes CDR1 MNHEY and CDR2 SVGEGT. V was cut by 2 bases and J by 6 bases, with 8 bases left in between. This CDR3 has 12 amino acids. The CDR3 DNA sequence: TGTGCCAGCAGTTACGTCGGGGTCGAGCAGTACTTC. This sequence encodes CASSYVGVEQYF.

This clone was seen once. This chain joins TRBV7-9 and TRBJ1-2, with 9 nucleotides matching TRBD1. CDR1 is SEHNR and CDR2 is FQNEAQ in the germline V gene (reference sequence). The CDR3 length is 15 residues. Germline trimming cut 5 bases from V and 2 bases from J; bases unmatched to any gene: 6. CDR3 loop: CASSHRDRANYGYTF. As DNA, the CDR3 is TGTGCCAGCAGCCACCGGGACAGGGCAAACTATGGCTACACCTTC.

CDR3 loop: CSVALAVSYNEQFF. DNA of the CDR3: TGCAGCGTTGCACTAGCGGTCTCCTACAATGAGCAGTTCTTC. The rearrangement uses TRBV29-1 and TRBJ2-1; 8 positions agree with TRBD2. This CDR3 is built from 14 residues. Germline V CDR1 and CDR2: SQVTM, ANQGSEA. J gave up 0 bases and V 4 bases, and 2 bases lay outside the gene matches.

This chain connects TRBV29-1 to TRBJ2-1; the D is unclear. This CDR3 is 14 amino acids long. Trimming left V 4 bases short and J 9 bases short, with 19 bases between. Germline CDR1 is SQVTM and CDR2 is ANQGSEA. The CDR3 here is CSVAPVYGWSEQFF. DNA for the CDR3: TGCAGCGTTGCTCCGGTCTACGGCTGGAGTGAGCAGTTCTTC.

The CDR3 here is CAWSPGPGTQEAFF. The CDR3 DNA sequence: TGTGCCTGGAGCCCGGGACCCGGGACGCAAGAAGCTTTCTTT. The rearrangement links TRBV30 to TRBJ1-1, with a tentative D call TRBD1 (5 bases). In germline, CDR1 is GTSNPN, CDR2 SVGIG (reference sequence). The V end was cut by 3 bases, the J end by 8 bases, with 19 bases between. This CDR3 comprises 14 residues. The complete variable domain, with remaining parts taken from reference TRBV30 and TRBJ1-1, reads SQTIHQWPATLVQPVGSPLSLECTVEGTSNPNLYWYRQAAGRGLQLLFYSVGIGQISSEVPQNLSASRPQDRQFILSSKKLLLSDSGFYLCAWSPGPGTQEAFFGQGTRLTVV.

The chain joins TRBV18 to TRBJ1-2; D is unclear. This CDR3 contains 15 residues. CDR1 KGHSH and CDR2 LQKENI come from the germline V gene. Trimming took off 0 bases at V and 7 bases at J, with 15 bases between the two ends. The CDR3 spells CASSPPVGAVGGYTF. The CDR3 coding sequence is TGTGCCAGCTCACCACCGGTGGGTGCTGTTGGTGGCTACACCTTC.

This clone came up once. V usage is TRBV7-2 and J usage is TRBJ2-2; TRBD2 is a possible D gene (6 bases). The germline CDR1 and CDR2 sequences are SGHTA and FQGNSA. V was cut by 7 bases and J by 2 bases, with 20 bases left in between. The CDR3 extends over 17 amino acids. CDR3 nucleotides: TGTGCCAGCACCCTCCGGACGGGACTCCCTAACACCGGGGAGCTGTTTTTT. This codes for CASTLRTGLPNTGELFF.

The chain uses TRBV5-4 and TRBJ2-1; TRBD1 is a possible D gene (6 bases). The CDR3 spans 15 residues. The V gene lost 4 bases and the J gene lost 1 base, with 12 bases spanning the gap. CDR1 is SGHNT and CDR2 is YYREEE in the germline V gene (reference sequence). The CDR3 DNA is TGTGCCAGCAGCGGGGACAAGCTATCCTACAATGAGCAGTTCTTC. Its protein is CASSGDKLSYNEQFF.

The chain has TRBV5-1 and TRBJ1-1; D gene ambiguous. V dropped 0 bases and J dropped 4 bases, with 16 bases sitting between them. This CDR3 region has 16 residues. In germline, CDR1 is SGHRS, CDR2 YFSETQ. CDR3 in DNA: TGCGCCAGCAGCTTGGTCCAACAGCCCCGAGGCACTGAAGCTTTCTTT. Residues: CASSLVQQPRGTEAFF.

The chain carries TRBV11-2 and TRBJ2-5; a possible D gene is TRBD1 (5 bases). Trimming removed 1 base from V and 5 bases from J, with 11 bases in between. The CDR3 is made up of 14 amino acids. Looked up from germline, CDR1 is SGHAT and CDR2 is FQNNGV. This chain's CDR3 is CASSLVRGRETQYF. For the CDR3, the DNA is TGTGCCAGCAGCTTAGTAAGGGGTCGCGAGACCCAGTACTTC.

J is TRBJ1-1 and V is TRBV5-5, with D uncertain. V gave up 4 bases and J gave up 6 bases, with 16 bases separating them. This CDR3 spans 14 amino acids. Germline CDR1 reads SGHKS; CDR2 reads YYEKEE (reference sequence). Here the CDR3 DNA reads TGTGCCAGCAGCCTCGAGGACTCTGGCGCTGAAGCTTTCTTT. Encoded protein: CASSLEDSGAEAFF.